A selection of T cell receptor beta chains follows, all from one sample in a study of blood T cell repertoires in COVID-19. Repertoires were generated with immunoSEQ multiplex PCR, while TCRdb's copy carries only in-frame clones and drops some. The table shows 15,000 to 20,000 clones, with about 81% occurring only once. The sample consisted of peripheral blood. The receptor source for this set is a man in his sixties with acute or convalescent COVID-19. Both conserved end residues are part of each CDR3. Each record gives: J gene, V gene, CDR3 length, clone size, D gene, CDR3 DNA, CDR3 protein. A D gene is named only where the DNA matches it firmly. Not all rows give a size; the values are once, few, many and, for expanded clones, a class.

J gene: TRBJ1-3; V gene: TRBV21-1; CDR3 length: 13; clone size: -; D gene: -; CDR3 DNA: TGTGCCAGCAGCAAAGGAGCGGGAAACACCATATATTTT; CDR3 protein: CASSKGAGNTIYF
J gene: TRBJ1-4; V gene: TRBV29-1; CDR3 length: 14; clone size: few; D gene: -; CDR3 DNA: TGCAGCGTGGGACACGGGACCCCCAATGAAAAACTGTTTTTT; CDR3 protein: CSVGHGTPNEKLFF
J gene: TRBJ1-1; V gene: TRBV7-3; CDR3 length: 14; clone size: -; D gene: -; CDR3 DNA: TGTGCCAGCAGCTCTCTAGCCGGGACAAGGGAAGCTTTCTTT; CDR3 protein: CASSSLAGTREAFF
J gene: TRBJ2-3; V gene: TRBV27; CDR3 length: 14; clone size: -; D gene: -; CDR3 DNA: TGTGCCAGCAGTGAGCGTATACCCACAGATACGCAGTATTTT; CDR3 protein: CASSERIPTDTQYF
J gene: TRBJ1-1; V gene: TRBV7-9; CDR3 length: 13; clone size: -; D gene: TRBD1; CDR3 DNA: TGTGCCAGCAGCAATACAGGGGGGGAAGGAGCTTTCTTT; CDR3 protein: CASSNTGGEGAFF
J gene: TRBJ1-2; V gene: TRBV18; CDR3 length: 14; clone size: -; D gene: -; CDR3 DNA: TGTGCCAGCTCACCAAGCAGGGAGGACTATGGCTACACCTTC; CDR3 protein: CASSPSREDYGYTF
J gene: TRBJ2-3; V gene: TRBV10-2; CDR3 length: 13; clone size: -; D gene: -; CDR3 DNA: TGCGCCAGCACCTCAATACTAACAGATACGCAGTATTTT; CDR3 protein: CASTSILTDTQYF
J gene: TRBJ1-5; V gene: TRBV27; CDR3 length: 13; clone size: -; D gene: -; CDR3 DNA: TGTGCCAGCAGTCTCCGGAGCTTGCAGCCCCAGCATTTT; CDR3 protein: CASSLRSLQPQHF
J gene: TRBJ2-2; V gene: TRBV30; CDR3 length: 15; clone size: -; D gene: -; CDR3 DNA: TGTGCCCAAAACTCCGGGGGACCGAACACCGGGGAGCTGTTTTTT; CDR3 protein: CAQNSGGPNTGELFF
J gene: TRBJ2-3; V gene: TRBV7-6; CDR3 length: 15; clone size: -; D gene: -; CDR3 DNA: TGTGCCAGCAGCTTAGCGCCAGGGATATTAGATACGCAGTATTTT; CDR3 protein: CASSLAPGILDTQYF
J gene: TRBJ2-1; V gene: TRBV5-1; CDR3 length: 16; clone size: -; D gene: TRBD1; CDR3 DNA: TGCGCCAGCAGCATAGATACAGGGGGTCCCTACAATGAGCAGTTCTTC; CDR3 protein: CASSIDTGGPYNEQFF
J gene: TRBJ1-4; V gene: TRBV2; CDR3 length: 14; clone size: -; D gene: -; CDR3 DNA: TGTGCCAGCAGTGCCAGGGTGGAGGGTGAAAAACTGTTTTTT; CDR3 protein: CASSARVEGEKLFF
J gene: TRBJ2-6; V gene: TRBV28; CDR3 length: 14; clone size: -; D gene: -; CDR3 DNA: TGTGCCACTCTAGGCCTCTCTGGGGCCAACGTCCTGACTTTC; CDR3 protein: CATLGLSGANVLTF
J gene: TRBJ2-7; V gene: TRBV4-1; CDR3 length: 19; clone size: -; D gene: TRBD1; CDR3 DNA: TGCGCCAGCAGCCAGCTGCCGGGACAGGGGGCGAACCCAAACTACGAGCAGTACTTC; CDR3 protein: CASSQLPGQGANPNYEQYF
J gene: TRBJ2-5; V gene: TRBV24-1; CDR3 length: 15; clone size: few; D gene: TRBD2; CDR3 DNA: TGTGCCACCAGTGACCCTGGACTAGAGGCGGAGACCCAGTACTTC; CDR3 protein: CATSDPGLEAETQYF
J gene: TRBJ1-2; V gene: TRBV30; CDR3 length: 11; clone size: -; D gene: -; CDR3 DNA: TGTGCCTGGAGTTGGGGACTTGGCTACACCTTC; CDR3 protein: CAWSWGLGYTF
J gene: TRBJ2-5; V gene: TRBV12-3/TRBV12-4; CDR3 length: 13; clone size: -; D gene: TRBD1; CDR3 DNA: TGTGCCAGCAGCCCGGGACAGAAAGAGACCCAGTACTTC; CDR3 protein: CASSPGQKETQYF